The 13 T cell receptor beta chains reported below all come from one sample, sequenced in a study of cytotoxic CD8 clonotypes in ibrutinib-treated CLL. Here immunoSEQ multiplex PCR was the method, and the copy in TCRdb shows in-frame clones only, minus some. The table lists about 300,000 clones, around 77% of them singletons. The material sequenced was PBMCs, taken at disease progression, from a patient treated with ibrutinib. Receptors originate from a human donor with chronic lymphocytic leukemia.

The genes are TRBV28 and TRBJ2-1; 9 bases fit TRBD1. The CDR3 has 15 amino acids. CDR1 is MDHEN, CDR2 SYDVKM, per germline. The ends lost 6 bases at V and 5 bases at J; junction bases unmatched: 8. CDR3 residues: CASSPTGGHDNEQFF. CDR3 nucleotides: TGTGCCAGCAGCCCTACAGGGGGCCACGACAATGAGCAGTTCTTC.

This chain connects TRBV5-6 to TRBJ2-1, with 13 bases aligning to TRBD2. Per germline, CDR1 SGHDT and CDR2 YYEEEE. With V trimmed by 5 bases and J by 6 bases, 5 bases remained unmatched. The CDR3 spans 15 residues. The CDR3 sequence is CASSLRTSGSNEQFF. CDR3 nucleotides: TGTGCCAGCAGTCTAAGGACTAGCGGGAGCAATGAGCAGTTCTTC.

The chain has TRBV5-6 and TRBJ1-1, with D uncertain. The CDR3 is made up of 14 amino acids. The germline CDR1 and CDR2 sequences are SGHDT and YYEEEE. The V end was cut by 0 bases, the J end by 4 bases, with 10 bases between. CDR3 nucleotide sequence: TGTGCCAGCAGCTTGGCTGGCAGACGCACTGAAGCTTTCTTT. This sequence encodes CASSLAGRRTEAFF.

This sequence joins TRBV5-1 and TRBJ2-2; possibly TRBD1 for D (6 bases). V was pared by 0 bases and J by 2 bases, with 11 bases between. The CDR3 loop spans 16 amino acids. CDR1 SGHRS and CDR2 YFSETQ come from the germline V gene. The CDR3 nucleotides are TGCGCCAGCAGCTTGGACGCAGGGGTCAACACCGGGGAGCTGTTTTTT. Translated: CASSLDAGVNTGELFF.

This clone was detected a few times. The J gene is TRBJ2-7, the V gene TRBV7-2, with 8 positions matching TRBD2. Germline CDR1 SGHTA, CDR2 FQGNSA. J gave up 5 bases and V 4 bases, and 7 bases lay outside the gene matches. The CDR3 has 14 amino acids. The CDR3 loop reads CASSSTGGLNEQYF. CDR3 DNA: TGTGCCAGCAGCTCGACGGGAGGGTTGAACGAGCAGTACTTC.

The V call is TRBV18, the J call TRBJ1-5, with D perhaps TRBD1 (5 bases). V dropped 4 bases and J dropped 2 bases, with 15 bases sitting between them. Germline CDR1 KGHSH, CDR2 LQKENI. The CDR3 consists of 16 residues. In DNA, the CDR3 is TGTGCCAGCTCACGCAGGGAGGGAGTCGGCAATCAGCCCCAGCATTTT. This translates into CASSRREGVGNQPQHF.

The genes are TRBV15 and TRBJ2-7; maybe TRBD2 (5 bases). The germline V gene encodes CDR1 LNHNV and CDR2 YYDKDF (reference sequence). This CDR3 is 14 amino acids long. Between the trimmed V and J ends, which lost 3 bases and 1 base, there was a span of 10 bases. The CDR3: CATSRVGDSYEQYF. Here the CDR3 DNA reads TGTGCCACCAGCAGGGTGGGAGATTCCTACGAGCAGTACTTC.

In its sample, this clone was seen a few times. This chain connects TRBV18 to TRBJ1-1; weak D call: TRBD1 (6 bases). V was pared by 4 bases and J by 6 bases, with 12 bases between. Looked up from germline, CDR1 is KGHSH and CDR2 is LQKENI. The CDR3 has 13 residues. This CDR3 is CASSLTGKPEAFF. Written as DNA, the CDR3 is TGTGCCAGCTCACTCACAGGGAAGCCTGAAGCTTTCTTT.

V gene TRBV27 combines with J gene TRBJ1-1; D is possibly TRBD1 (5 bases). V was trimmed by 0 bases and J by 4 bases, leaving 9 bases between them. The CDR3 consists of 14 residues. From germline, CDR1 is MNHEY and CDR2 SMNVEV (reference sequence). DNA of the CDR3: TGTGCCAGCAGTTTATCGTGGAGGGGCACTGAAGCTTTCTTT. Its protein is CASSLSWRGTEAFF.

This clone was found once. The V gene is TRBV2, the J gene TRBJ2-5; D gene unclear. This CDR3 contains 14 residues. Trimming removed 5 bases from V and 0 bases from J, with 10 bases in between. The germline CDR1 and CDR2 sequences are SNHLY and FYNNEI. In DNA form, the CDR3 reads TGTGCCAGCAGTCTACGACGGAACCAAGAGACCCAGTACTTC. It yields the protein CASSLRRNQETQYF. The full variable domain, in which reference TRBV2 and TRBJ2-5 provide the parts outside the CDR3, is EPEVTQTPSHQVTQMGQEVILRCVPISNHLYFYWYRQILGQKVEFLVSFYNNEISEKSEIFDDQFSVERPDGSNFTLKIRSTKLEDSAMYFCASSLRRNQETQYFGPGTRLLVL.

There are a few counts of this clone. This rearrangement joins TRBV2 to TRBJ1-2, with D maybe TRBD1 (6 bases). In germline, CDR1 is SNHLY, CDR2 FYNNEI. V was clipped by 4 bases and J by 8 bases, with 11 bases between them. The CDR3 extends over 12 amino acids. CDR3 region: CASSAGAWGYTF. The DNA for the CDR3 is TGTGCCAGCAGTGCAGGGGCATGGGGCTACACCTTC.

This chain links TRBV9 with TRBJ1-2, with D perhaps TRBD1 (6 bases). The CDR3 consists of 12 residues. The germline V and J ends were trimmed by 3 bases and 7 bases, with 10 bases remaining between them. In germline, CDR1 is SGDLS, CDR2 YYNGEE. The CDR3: CASSAGTRGYTF. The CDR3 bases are TGTGCCAGCAGCGCGGGGACACGTGGCTACACCTTC.

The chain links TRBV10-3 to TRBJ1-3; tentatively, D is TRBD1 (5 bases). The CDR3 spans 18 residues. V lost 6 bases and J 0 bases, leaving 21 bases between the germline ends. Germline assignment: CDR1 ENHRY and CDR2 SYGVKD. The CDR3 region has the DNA TGTGCCATCAGGGGGACGGTCGTCAGTGGGAACTCTGGAAACACCATATATTTT. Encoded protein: CAIRGTVVSGNSGNTIYF.